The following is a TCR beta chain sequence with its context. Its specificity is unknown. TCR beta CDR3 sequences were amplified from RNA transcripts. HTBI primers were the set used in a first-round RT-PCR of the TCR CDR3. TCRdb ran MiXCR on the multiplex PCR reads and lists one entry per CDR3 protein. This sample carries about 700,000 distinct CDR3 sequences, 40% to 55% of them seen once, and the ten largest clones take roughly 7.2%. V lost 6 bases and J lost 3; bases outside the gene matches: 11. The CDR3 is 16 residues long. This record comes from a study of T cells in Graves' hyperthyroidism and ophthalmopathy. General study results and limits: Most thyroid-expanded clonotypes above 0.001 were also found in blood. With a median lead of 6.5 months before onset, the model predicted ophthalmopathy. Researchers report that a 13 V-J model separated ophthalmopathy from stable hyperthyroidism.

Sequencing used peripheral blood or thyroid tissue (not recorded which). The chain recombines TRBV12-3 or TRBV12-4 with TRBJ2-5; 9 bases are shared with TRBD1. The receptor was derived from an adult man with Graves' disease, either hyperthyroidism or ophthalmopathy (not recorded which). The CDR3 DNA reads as TGTGCCAGCAGCGTAGAGGGACAGGGTTTTGAAGAGACCCAGTACTTC. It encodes CASSVEGQGFEETQYF.